This TCR beta chain is drawn from a study of patients and donors after allogeneic stem cell transplantation. TCRdb reprocessed the RT-PCR reads via MiXCR and lists one record per CDR3 protein. The sample has about a million distinct CDR3 sequences, roughly 18% seen once. CDR3 length: 14 amino acids. The ends were cut back, 3 bases at V and 7 bases at J, with 13 bases in the middle. This clonotype occurred a few times. Sequencing was carried out using blood, either unsorted or a sorted T cell fraction (not recorded which). The chain carries TRBV12-3 or TRBV12-4 and TRBJ1-5; weak D call: TRBD1 (5 bases). This clonotype was sampled from a human donor who was either an allogeneic HSCT recipient or a stem cell or donor lymphocyte infusion donor (not recorded which). It is not recorded whose cells these are; they may come from a transplant donor. CDR3 loop: CASSLVQGWQPQHF. In DNA, the CDR3 is TGTGCCAGCAGTTTGGTCCAGGGCTGGCAGCCCCAGCATTTT.